Included here is one T cell receptor (beta chain) sequence, with context. The target antigen is unknown. The entry originates in a study of cytomegalovirus exposure and HLA in healthy donors. Study conclusions and caveats: Most subjects' HLA-A and HLA-B alleles were reportedly predicted from TCR beta sequences. Most of the CMV-associated TCR beta chains (in a later analysis) appeared to be HLA-restricted.

The PCR made use of 60 Vbeta and 13 Jbeta primers. Profiled with immunoSEQ multiplex PCR; TCRdb holds only in-frame clones, not every one. The sample shows approximately 150,000 clones, 68% of them seen only once. These donors counted as nominally healthy when sampled, but unrecorded immune exposures were likely. The sequenced material came from PBMCs. The sequence came from a man aged 25-45 years in good health and CMV-seropositive.

DNA for the CDR3: TGTGCCAGCAGCTTTGCTGTGCAGTTGGGCGGGAGGGATCCCTACGAGCAGTACTTC. It encodes CASSFAVQLGGRDPYEQYF. The rearrangement links TRBV12-1 to TRBJ2-7; TRBD2 reflects the table's D call only, with no check against the DNA. TRBV12-1 is given as a pseudogene. The CDR3 consists of 19 residues.